These T cell receptor beta chains were read from a single sample in a study of blood T cell repertoires in COVID-19. Clones were read by immunoSEQ multiplex PCR, and TCRdb kept only the in-frame ones, dropping some. The sample lists around 180,000 clones, roughly nine tenths occurring once. The material sequenced was peripheral blood. Receptor source: a man between 70 and 80 years old with active or convalescent COVID-19. Each CDR3 is given with its conserved first and last residue. The order of the fields is CDR3 DNA, CDR3 protein, J gene, V gene, clone size, D gene, CDR3 length. A D gene is named only where the DNA matches it firmly. Size is stated for part of the rows, as once, few or many counts, or as a class when the clone is expanded.

CDR3 DNA: TGTGCCAGCAGCCCGCCGGGATACGGGGAGCTGTTTTTT
CDR3 protein: CASSPPGYGELFF
J gene: TRBJ2-2
V gene: TRBV6-2/TRBV6-3
clone size: .
D gene: .
CDR3 length: 13

CDR3 DNA: TGTGCCAGCAGCCTCCGGGACAGGGCTTCACCCCTCCACTTT
CDR3 protein: CASSLRDRASPLHF
J gene: TRBJ1-6
V gene: TRBV5-6
clone size: .
D gene: TRBD1
CDR3 length: 14

CDR3 DNA: TGTGCCAGCAGCTTAGCTTGGCTAGCGGGATCCATTAGGGGGGAGACCCAGTACTTC
CDR3 protein: CASSLAWLAGSIRGETQYF
J gene: TRBJ2-5
V gene: TRBV7-2
clone size: .
D gene: TRBD2
CDR3 length: 19

CDR3 DNA: TGTGCCACCAGCAACCCGGGCGGGGCTGGAAACACCATATATTTT
CDR3 protein: CATSNPGGAGNTIYF
J gene: TRBJ1-3
V gene: TRBV15
clone size: .
D gene: .
CDR3 length: 15

CDR3 DNA: TGTGCCACCAGTGACCCGGGACAGGGGAAAGAGACCCAGTACTTC
CDR3 protein: CATSDPGQGKETQYF
J gene: TRBJ2-5
V gene: TRBV24-1
clone size: few
D gene: TRBD1
CDR3 length: 15

CDR3 DNA: TGTGCCAGCTCCCCGAGAGCGGCCGATACGCAGTATTTT
CDR3 protein: CASSPRAADTQYF
J gene: TRBJ2-3
V gene: TRBV18
clone size: once
D gene: .
CDR3 length: 13

CDR3 DNA: TGCGCCAGCTCCCAAGGAGGGACTAGCGGGAGGATTGAGCAGTTCTTC
CDR3 protein: CASSQGGTSGRIEQFF
J gene: TRBJ2-1
V gene: TRBV5-1
clone size: .
D gene: TRBD2
CDR3 length: 16

CDR3 DNA: TGTGCCTGGAGACTGAGGCAGCGAGAGATCTATGGCTACACCTTC
CDR3 protein: CAWRLRQREIYGYTF
J gene: TRBJ1-2
V gene: TRBV30
clone size: .
D gene: .
CDR3 length: 15

CDR3 DNA: TGTGCCAGCAGCGTAGAAGGGAGGGGAGATACGCAGTATTTT
CDR3 protein: CASSVEGRGDTQYF
J gene: TRBJ2-3
V gene: TRBV9
clone size: .
D gene: TRBD2
CDR3 length: 14

CDR3 DNA: TGTGCCAGCAGTTACTCGACAGCCCATAACTATGGCTACACCTTC
CDR3 protein: CASSYSTAHNYGYTF
J gene: TRBJ1-2
V gene: TRBV6-5
clone size: .
D gene: .
CDR3 length: 15

CDR3 DNA: TGTGCCAGCAGCCAAGCAGGGGTCACAGATACGCAGTATTTT
CDR3 protein: CASSQAGVTDTQYF
J gene: TRBJ2-3
V gene: TRBV3-1/TRBV3-2
clone size: once
D gene: .
CDR3 length: 14

CDR3 DNA: TGTGCCACCAGCAGAGACAGGATCTACGAGCAGTACTTC
CDR3 protein: CATSRDRIYEQYF
J gene: TRBJ2-7
V gene: TRBV15
clone size: .
D gene: .
CDR3 length: 13

CDR3 DNA: TGTGCCAGCAGCTTGGGACAGAACTATGGCTACACCTTC
CDR3 protein: CASSLGQNYGYTF
J gene: TRBJ1-2
V gene: TRBV7-9
clone size: .
D gene: TRBD1
CDR3 length: 13

CDR3 DNA: TGTGCCAGCGGGACAGGGTGGAACGAAAAACTGTTTTTT
CDR3 protein: CASGTGWNEKLFF
J gene: TRBJ1-4
V gene: TRBV12-3/TRBV12-4
clone size: .
D gene: TRBD1
CDR3 length: 13

CDR3 DNA: TGTGCCAGCAACGGACAGGGAACCGGGGAGCTGTTTTTT
CDR3 protein: CASNGQGTGELFF
J gene: TRBJ2-2
V gene: TRBV2
clone size: .
D gene: TRBD1
CDR3 length: 13

CDR3 DNA: TGTGCCAGCAGCCCTGGGACAGGGAGGGCCGGAGATACGCAGTATTTT
CDR3 protein: CASSPGTGRAGDTQYF
J gene: TRBJ2-3
V gene: TRBV5-8
clone size: .
D gene: TRBD1
CDR3 length: 16

CDR3 DNA: TGTGCCAGCTCAATCGACAGATACAATGAGCAGTTCTTC
CDR3 protein: CASSIDRYNEQFF
J gene: TRBJ2-1
V gene: TRBV18
clone size: .
D gene: .
CDR3 length: 13

CDR3 DNA: TGTGCCAGCATTAAGTTGACAGGGGGCTGGCATGGCTACACCTTC
CDR3 protein: CASIKLTGGWHGYTF
J gene: TRBJ1-2
V gene: TRBV6-5
clone size: .
D gene: TRBD1
CDR3 length: 15

CDR3 DNA: TGTGCCATCGAGCCGACAAGGAATCACTATGGCTACACCTTC
CDR3 protein: CAIEPTRNHYGYTF
J gene: TRBJ1-2
V gene: TRBV2
clone size: .
D gene: .
CDR3 length: 14

CDR3 DNA: TGCGCCAGCAGCTTGAGGTCATCAGGCGGGAATTCACCCCTCCACTTT
CDR3 protein: CASSLRSSGGNSPLHF
J gene: TRBJ1-6
V gene: TRBV5-1
clone size: .
D gene: .
CDR3 length: 16

CDR3 DNA: TGTGCCAGCAGCTTAGCGGAGGCGGGGGGCGCGGATAATTCACCCCTCCACTTT
CDR3 protein: CASSLAEAGGADNSPLHF
J gene: TRBJ1-6
V gene: TRBV7-2
clone size: .
D gene: .
CDR3 length: 18

CDR3 DNA: TGTGCCAGCAGCATCCGTCCTAGCTACGAGCAGTACTTC
CDR3 protein: CASSIRPSYEQYF
J gene: TRBJ2-7
V gene: TRBV28
clone size: .
D gene: .
CDR3 length: 13

CDR3 DNA: TGTGCCAGCAGCCTAGCCGGGACTGAAGCTTTCTTT
CDR3 protein: CASSLAGTEAFF
J gene: TRBJ1-1
V gene: TRBV7-9
clone size: .
D gene: .
CDR3 length: 12

CDR3 DNA: TGTGCCAGCAGTTTAATTTGGGGGGGAGCCAAAAACATTCAGTACTTC
CDR3 protein: CASSLIWGGAKNIQYF
J gene: TRBJ2-4
V gene: TRBV28
clone size: .
D gene: TRBD2
CDR3 length: 16

CDR3 DNA: TGTGCCAGCAGCCGCGGGGCTAGCGGGGGCCTGAACACCGGGGAGCTGTTTTTT
CDR3 protein: CASSRGASGGLNTGELFF
J gene: TRBJ2-2
V gene: TRBV7-2
clone size: .
D gene: TRBD2
CDR3 length: 18

CDR3 DNA: TGTGCCAGTAGTATAGATGGGACTGTTCAGGGTGGCTACACCTTC
CDR3 protein: CASSIDGTVQGGYTF
J gene: TRBJ1-2
V gene: TRBV19
clone size: .
D gene: .
CDR3 length: 15

CDR3 DNA: TGTGCCAGCTCATCCTCAGGGATGAGAACAACTAATGAAAAACTGTTTTTT
CDR3 protein: CASSSSGMRTTNEKLFF
J gene: TRBJ1-4
V gene: TRBV18
clone size: .
D gene: .
CDR3 length: 17

CDR3 DNA: TGTGCCAGCAGCCCGACAGGGGCAAGCTCACCCCTCCACTTT
CDR3 protein: CASSPTGASSPLHF
J gene: TRBJ1-6
V gene: TRBV6-5
clone size: few
D gene: TRBD1
CDR3 length: 14

CDR3 DNA: TGTGCCAGCTTCCCCCGCCGAGCTAACTATGGCTACACCTTC
CDR3 protein: CASFPRRANYGYTF
J gene: TRBJ1-2
V gene: TRBV6-4
clone size: few
D gene: .
CDR3 length: 14

CDR3 DNA: TGTGCCACCAGCAGAAGTGGACTAGCCGCCTACAATGAGCAGTTCTTC
CDR3 protein: CATSRSGLAAYNEQFF
J gene: TRBJ2-1
V gene: TRBV15
clone size: .
D gene: TRBD2
CDR3 length: 16

CDR3 DNA: TGCGCCAGCAGCAGAGGACTAGCGGGAGCTGGTGAGCAGTACTTC
CDR3 protein: CASSRGLAGAGEQYF
J gene: TRBJ2-7
V gene: TRBV4-1
clone size: .
D gene: TRBD2
CDR3 length: 15

CDR3 DNA: TGTGCCAGCTCACCGAGACAGCCTTATAGCAATCAGCCCCAGCATTTT
CDR3 protein: CASSPRQPYSNQPQHF
J gene: TRBJ1-5
V gene: TRBV18
clone size: .
D gene: .
CDR3 length: 16

CDR3 DNA: TGTGCCAGCAGTTACAGAAGACAGGCGGTACTGTTTTTT
CDR3 protein: CASSYRRQAVLFF
J gene: TRBJ1-4
V gene: TRBV6-2/TRBV6-3
clone size: .
D gene: .
CDR3 length: 13

CDR3 DNA: TGTGCCAGCAGCAAGGGGCCCCAAGAGACCCAGTACTTC
CDR3 protein: CASSKGPQETQYF
J gene: TRBJ2-5
V gene: TRBV12-3/TRBV12-4
clone size: .
D gene: .
CDR3 length: 13

CDR3 DNA: TGTGCCACAAAAGGGGGGGGCCACGGGGAGCTGTTTTTT
CDR3 protein: CATKGGGHGELFF
J gene: TRBJ2-2
V gene: TRBV24-1
clone size: .
D gene: .
CDR3 length: 13

CDR3 DNA: TGTGCCAGCAGCCAAGGGGGACAGGGAAACACCATATATTTT
CDR3 protein: CASSQGGQGNTIYF
J gene: TRBJ1-3
V gene: TRBV14
clone size: .
D gene: TRBD1
CDR3 length: 14

CDR3 DNA: TGTGCCAGCAGTGACTGGGACAGGGCTTCCTACGAGCAGTACTTC
CDR3 protein: CASSDWDRASYEQYF
J gene: TRBJ2-7
V gene: TRBV2
clone size: once
D gene: TRBD1
CDR3 length: 15

CDR3 DNA: TGTGCCAGCAGCTCGGATTCCGGACAGGGCCCCTATGGCTACACCTTC
CDR3 protein: CASSSDSGQGPYGYTF
J gene: TRBJ1-2
V gene: TRBV6-2/TRBV6-3
clone size: .
D gene: TRBD1
CDR3 length: 16

CDR3 DNA: TGTGCCAGCAGTTACGCGACAGTAAATCAGCCCCAGCATTTT
CDR3 protein: CASSYATVNQPQHF
J gene: TRBJ1-5
V gene: TRBV6-2/TRBV6-3
clone size: .
D gene: .
CDR3 length: 14

CDR3 DNA: TGCGCCAGCAGAGGACTAAACACTGAAGCTTTCTTT
CDR3 protein: CASRGLNTEAFF
J gene: TRBJ1-1
V gene: TRBV10-2
clone size: .
D gene: .
CDR3 length: 12

CDR3 DNA: TGTGCCAGCAGCTTTGGAGGGGGCGAAGGATCACCCCTCCACTTT
CDR3 protein: CASSFGGGEGSPLHF
J gene: TRBJ1-6
V gene: TRBV5-6
clone size: .
D gene: TRBD1
CDR3 length: 15

CDR3 DNA: TGTGCCAGCAGTGAAGGGACAGGAGCCTACGAGCAGTACTTC
CDR3 protein: CASSEGTGAYEQYF
J gene: TRBJ2-7
V gene: TRBV2
clone size: .
D gene: TRBD1
CDR3 length: 14

CDR3 DNA: TGCGCCAGCAGCCCTTCGACTAGCGGTCAAGAGACCCAGTACTTC
CDR3 protein: CASSPSTSGQETQYF
J gene: TRBJ2-5
V gene: TRBV5-1
clone size: .
D gene: TRBD2
CDR3 length: 15

CDR3 DNA: TGTGCCAGCAGCTTATTTAGCGGGACCGTTGAGCAGTTCTTC
CDR3 protein: CASSLFSGTVEQFF
J gene: TRBJ2-1
V gene: TRBV7-3
clone size: .
D gene: TRBD2
CDR3 length: 14

CDR3 DNA: TGTGCCAGTAGTATATCATCAGCGGGAGGCCCCACCGGGGAGCTGTTTTTT
CDR3 protein: CASSISSAGGPTGELFF
J gene: TRBJ2-2
V gene: TRBV19
clone size: once
D gene: TRBD2
CDR3 length: 17